The rows below give T cell receptor beta chains drawn from one sample of a study of brain metastases from non-small cell lung cancer. This table comes from immunoSEQ multiplex PCR, and its TCRdb copy is limited to in-frame clones, with some not included. The data contain around 2,200 clones, about 89% of them seen just once; the ten biggest clones take up approximately 3.8%. Sequencing input: primary lung tumor tissue. These TCRs come from a donor over 35 with non-small cell lung cancer. The CDR3 runs from the conserved cysteine through the conserved F or W. The order of the fields is D gene, V gene, clone size, J gene, CDR3 protein, CDR3 DNA. A D gene is named only where the DNA matches it firmly. Clone size is shown for a subset of rows, as once, few, many or a class of expanded clone.

.	TRBV28	.	TRBJ1-1	CASSLFQNTEAFF	TGTGCCAGCAGTTTATTCCAGAACACTGAAGCTTTCTTT
.	TRBV10-1	once	TRBJ2-3	CASSESRGGDTQYF	TGCGCCAGCAGTGAGTCAAGAGGAGGAGATACGCAGTATTTT
TRBD1	TRBV7-9	few	TRBJ1-1	CASSLGDRVRGAFF	TGTGCCAGCAGCTTAGGGGACAGGGTGAGAGGAGCTTTCTTT
.	TRBV15	.	TRBJ2-2	CALNQRRTGGELFF	TGTGCCCTAAATCAAAGGCGAACGGGCGGGGAGCTGTTTTTT
TRBD1	TRBV19	.	TRBJ1-1	CGARGQGRFAEAFF	TGTGGGGCAAGAGGACAGGGTAGATTCGCTGAAGCTTTCTTT
TRBD2	TRBV7-9	.	TRBJ2-3	CASSFMAGLAGTDTQYF	TGTGCCAGCAGCTTCATGGCGGGACTAGCGGGGACAGATACGCAGTATTTT
.	TRBV6-2/TRBV6-3	.	TRBJ2-5	CASSPTILRWETQYF	TGTGCCAGCAGTCCCACGATACTTAGATGGGAGACCCAGTACTTC
TRBD1	TRBV5-1	once	TRBJ2-1	CASSPGQGALYNEQFF	TGCGCCAGCAGCCCTGGACAGGGGGCTTTGTACAATGAGCAGTTCTTC
.	TRBV6-1	.	TRBJ1-3	CASSEGQTGGNTIYF	TGTGCCAGCAGTGAGGGACAAACTGGTGGAAACACCATATATTTT
TRBD2	TRBV7-3	.	TRBJ2-2	CASSSPGLAGIGELFF	TGTGCCAGCAGCTCACCGGGACTAGCGGGTATAGGGGAGCTGTTTTTT
.	TRBV6-5	.	TRBJ2-7	CASSSFGAYEQYF	TGTGCCAGCAGTTCCTTTGGGGCCTACGAGCAGTACTTC
TRBD2	TRBV10-1	.	TRBJ2-1	CASSDGLAGANEQFF	TGCGCCAGCAGTGATGGCCTAGCGGGGGCCAATGAGCAGTTCTTC
TRBD2	TRBV5-4	.	TRBJ2-1	CASSSGLAGKDEQFF	TGTGCCAGCAGCTCGGGACTAGCGGGGAAGGATGAGCAGTTCTTC
.	TRBV5-1	.	TRBJ2-3	CASSLLAGKGDTQYF	TGCGCCAGCAGCTTGCTAGCAGGGAAGGGGGATACGCAGTATTTT
.	TRBV27	.	TRBJ2-3	CASSYGLGDTQYF	TGTGCCAGCAGTTATGGGTTGGGTGATACGCAGTATTTT
.	TRBV29-1	.	TRBJ1-2	CSAGRANYGYTF	TGCAGCGCGGGACGGGCTAACTATGGCTACACCTTC
.	TRBV4-1	once	TRBJ1-4	CASSQQTHISSEKLFF	TGCGCCAGCAGCCAACAGACCCACATATCTTCTGAAAAACTGTTTTTT
TRBD1	TRBV19	.	TRBJ2-7	CASSSPWTGSGEQYF	TGTGCCAGTAGTTCCCCCTGGACAGGGAGCGGCGAGCAGTACTTC
TRBD1	TRBV27	.	TRBJ1-1	CTSRSITGGTEAFF	TGTACCAGCAGGTCGATCACAGGGGGCACTGAAGCTTTCTTT
TRBD2	TRBV7-9	.	TRBJ2-1	CASSRSGGYNEQFF	TGTGCCAGCAGTAGAAGCGGGGGATACAATGAGCAGTTCTTC
TRBD1	TRBV10-2	.	TRBJ2-7	CASSKGQALEQYF	TGCGCCAGCAGCAAGGGACAGGCACTCGAGCAGTACTTC
TRBD2	TRBV16	.	TRBJ2-2	CASSQRAGGLTGELFF	TGTGCCAGCAGCCAAAGAGCGGGAGGGCTTACCGGGGAGCTGTTTTTT
.	TRBV4-3	.	TRBJ1-1	CASSQDRGSNTEAFF	TGCGCCAGCAGCCAAGATCGGGGGTCGAACACTGAAGCTTTCTTT
.	TRBV5-1	.	TRBJ1-2	CASGSQGGDYGYTF	TGCGCCAGCGGCTCACAAGGGGGAGACTATGGCTACACCTTC
.	TRBV5-1	few	TRBJ2-7	CASSLYTLYEQYF	TGCGCCAGCAGCTTATACACCCTCTACGAGCAGTACTTC
TRBD1	TRBV3-1/TRBV3-2	.	TRBJ1-5	CASSGGGGSNQPQHF	TGTGCCAGCAGCGGAGGGGGCGGGAGCAATCAGCCCCAGCATTTT
.	TRBV6-6	.	TRBJ2-2	CASSARGGELFF	TGTGCCAGCAGCGCGCGGGGCGGGGAGCTGTTTTTT
TRBD1	TRBV10-2	.	TRBJ1-6	CASSQDRGRSPLHF	TGCGCCAGCAGTCAAGACAGGGGAAGGTCACCCCTCCACTTT
TRBD2	TRBV28	once	TRBJ2-1	CASLSGANSYNEQFF	TGTGCCAGCCTTAGCGGGGCGAACTCCTACAATGAGCAGTTCTTC
TRBD1	TRBV9	.	TRBJ2-4	CASSVGGAGGAPNIQYF	TGTGCCAGCAGCGTAGGTGGAGCAGGGGGCGCGCCAAACATTCAGTACTTC
TRBD1	TRBV5-1	.	TRBJ1-6	CASSGTGDRASPLHF	TGCGCCAGCAGCGGGACGGGGGACAGGGCCTCACCCCTCCACTTT
.	TRBV2	.	TRBJ2-5	CASRLMALAGETQYF	TGTGCCAGCAGGCTAATGGCTCTCGCGGGGGAGACCCAGTACTTC
.	TRBV19	few	TRBJ1-5	CASSPNRRGNQPQHF	TGTGCCAGTAGTCCCAACAGGAGGGGCAATCAGCCCCAGCATTTT
.	TRBV6-5	.	TRBJ2-1	CASSYRGTRDNEQFF	TGTGCCAGCAGTTACCGAGGGACAAGAGACAATGAGCAGTTCTTC
.	TRBV19	.	TRBJ2-4	CASGGADIQYF	TGTGCCAGTGGTGGGGCGGACATTCAGTACTTC
.	TRBV10-3	.	TRBJ2-1	CAISEDSSYNEQFF	TGTGCCATCAGTGAGGACAGCTCCTACAATGAGCAGTTCTTC
TRBD1	TRBV6-2/TRBV6-3	.	TRBJ2-7	CASSYGGQGKGAYEQYF	TGTGCCAGCAGTTATGGGGGACAGGGGAAAGGGGCCTACGAGCAGTACTTC
.	TRBV6-5	.	TRBJ1-5	CASSSSDSNQPQHF	TGTGCCAGCAGTTCTTCCGATAGCAATCAGCCCCAGCATTTT
.	TRBV3-1/TRBV3-2	.	TRBJ1-4	CASSLTGTNEKLFF	TGTGCCAGCAGCCTTACAGGGACTAATGAAAAACTGTTTTTT
TRBD2	TRBV4-1	few	TRBJ2-7	CASSQLTSGRTYEQYF	TGCGCCAGCAGCCAACTAACTAGCGGGAGAACGTACGAGCAGTACTTC
TRBD2	TRBV20-1	.	TRBJ2-3	CSASFFPPLGLGLAPDTQYF	TGCAGTGCTAGTTTTTTCCCCCCCTTGGGTTTGGGACTAGCACCAGATACGCAGTATTTT
TRBD2	TRBV19	.	TRBJ2-7	CASSEGGGAREQYF	TGTGCCAGTAGTGAGGGCGGGGGGGCCCGCGAGCAGTACTTC
.	TRBV6-5	.	TRBJ1-2	CASSYQGANGYTF	TGTGCCAGCAGTTATCAAGGGGCGAATGGCTACACCTTC
.	TRBV3-1/TRBV3-2	.	TRBJ1-1	CASSPRRQGRVTRAEAFF	TGTGCCAGCAGCCCCCGTCGGCAGGGAAGGGTGACGAGGGCTGAAGCTTTCTTT
TRBD2	TRBV5-1	.	TRBJ2-2	CASSSVAGDPTGELFF	TGCGCCAGCAGCTCTGTAGCGGGAGACCCCACCGGGGAGCTGTTTTTT
.	TRBV28	once	TRBJ1-3	CASTRLGLGNTIYF	TGTGCCAGCACTAGATTAGGACTTGGAAACACCATATATTTT
TRBD1	TRBV12-3/TRBV12-4	.	TRBJ2-7	CASSKTGGYEQYF	TGTGCCAGCAGTAAGACAGGGGGCTACGAGCAGTACTTC
TRBD1	TRBV28	.	TRBJ2-7	CASRGRQGRTYEQYF	TGTGCCAGCAGGGGACGACAGGGACGGACCTACGAGCAGTACTTC